A selection of T cell receptor beta chains follows, all from one sample in a study of OX40 agonist ivuxolimab in advanced cancers. Sequencing was performed with immunoSEQ multiplex PCR; in TCRdb, only in-frame clones are kept and a portion is missing. The repertoire holds fewer than 35,000 clones, with 80% to 90% as singletons. The source was CD4+ or CD8+ T cells sorted from blood, collected in a trial of the OX40 agonist ivuxolimab. The receptors shown here come from an adult with an advanced solid tumor such as melanoma, head and neck, liver or kidney cancer. The CDR3 runs from the conserved cysteine through the conserved F or W.

J,V,CDR3
TRBJ1-1,TRBV7-9,CASSSLGHGEAFF
TRBJ1-1,TRBV6-1,CASSLQGANTEAFF
TRBJ2-3,TRBV4-1,CASSQDSASQDTQYF
TRBJ2-7,TRBV10-1,CASSANRVGEQYF
TRBJ2-3,TRBV19,CASSGLPSTDTQYF
TRBJ2-7,TRBV28,CASSLSRQGYEQYF
TRBJ1-5,TRBV18,CASSPGTNSNQPQHF
TRBJ1-5,TRBV7-9,CASSPQGDQPQHF
TRBJ2-2,TRBV30,CAWSARTSRRELFF
TRBJ2-7,TRBV5-5,CASSLLVWSYEQYF
TRBJ2-5,TRBV12-5,CASGSGSTRAGETQYF
TRBJ1-5,TRBV28,CASSSGQFTQPQHF
TRBJ2-3,TRBV5-6,CASSLGLAVGTDTQYF
TRBJ2-1,TRBV5-4,CASSFGTSGVNEQFF
TRBJ2-1,TRBV5-1,CASSLWGLANEQFF
TRBJ2-7,TRBV6-4,CASLRPHHTSYEQYF